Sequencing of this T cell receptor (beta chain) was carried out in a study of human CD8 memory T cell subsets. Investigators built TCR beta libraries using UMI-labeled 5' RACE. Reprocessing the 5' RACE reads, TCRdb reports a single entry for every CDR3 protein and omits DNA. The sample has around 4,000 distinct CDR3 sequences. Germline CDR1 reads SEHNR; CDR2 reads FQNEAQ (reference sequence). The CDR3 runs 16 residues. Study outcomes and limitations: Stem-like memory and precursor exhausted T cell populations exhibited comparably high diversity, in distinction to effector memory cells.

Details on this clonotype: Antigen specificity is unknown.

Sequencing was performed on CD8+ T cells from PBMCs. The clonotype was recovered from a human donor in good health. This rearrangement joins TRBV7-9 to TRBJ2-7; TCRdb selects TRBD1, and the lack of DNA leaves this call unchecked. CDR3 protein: CASSLALSLTSYEQYF.